A single sample is the source of the 8 T cell receptor beta chains below, sequenced in a study of T cells in Graves' hyperthyroidism and ophthalmopathy. RNA transcripts were the template for amplifying TCR beta CDR3 regions. HTBI primers were the set used in a first-round RT-PCR of the TCR CDR3. TCRdb ran MiXCR on the multiplex PCR reads and lists one entry per CDR3 protein. The sample records under 800,000 distinct CDR3 sequences, 14% being singletons. The sequencing input was blood. These receptors were taken from a woman in her late teens or twenties with Graves' hyperthyroidism.

This clonotype was counted only a few times. This rearrangement joins TRBV12-3 or TRBV12-4 to TRBJ2-1, with D possibly being TRBD1 (5 bases). The CDR3 is 17 residues long. With 5 bases removed from V and 0 bases from J, the gap between germline ends came to 17 bases. CDR3 coding DNA: TGTGCCAGCAGTAGATCAGGGTCGGATCGCTCCTACAATGAGCAGTTCTTC. Its translation: CASSRSGSDRSYNEQFF.

This clonotype was seen repeatedly, ten times or more. The V and J genes are TRBV9 and TRBJ2-1; possible D gene TRBD2, 6 bases. The V end lost 0 bases, the J end lost 3 bases, and 10 bases lay between the germline ends. Looked up from germline, CDR1 is SGDLS and CDR2 is YYNGEE. This CDR3 contains 15 residues. The CDR3 sequence: CASSVAGVSYNEQFF. DNA for the CDR3: TGTGCCAGCAGCGTAGCGGGGGTGAGCTACAATGAGCAGTTCTTC.

Worth noting for this clonotype: This may come from a read error, since a much larger clone is one base off. The rearrangement links TRBV3-1 to TRBJ1-1; maybe TRBD1 (5 bases). The germline CDR1 and CDR2 sequences are LGHDT and YNNKEL (reference sequence). CDR3 size: 14 residues. CDR3 DNA: TGTGCCAGCGGCCAGTTGGGGCCGAACACTGAAGCTTTCTTT. It specifies CASGQLGPNTEAFF.

J is TRBJ2-3 and V is TRBV5-6; either TRBD1 or TRBD2 may supply D (5 bases each). Trimming pared 3 bases from V and 6 bases from J, leaving 17 bases between. Looked up from germline, CDR1 is SGHDT and CDR2 is YYEEEE. The CDR3 covers 15 residues. CDR3 DNA: TGTGCCAGCAGCTGGGATTACACTGGGACGGATACGCAGTATTTT. Translated: CASSWDYTGTDTQYF.

In its sample, this clonotype was seen many times. CDR3 coding DNA: TGTGCCAGCAGCGCCTTCGCTGAAGCTTTCTTT. Its translation is CASSAFAEAFF. The rearrangement uses TRBV5-6 and TRBJ1-1; D is unresolved. The V end was cut by 4 bases, the J end by 6 bases, with 7 bases between. Germline CDR1 SGHDT, CDR2 YYEEEE. This CDR3 comprises 11 residues.

V is TRBV7-9 and J is TRBJ2-7, with TRBD1 matching 9 bases. Germline values: CDR1 SEHNR, CDR2 FQNEAQ (reference sequence). J was trimmed by 1 base and V by 5 bases; bases with no gene match: 12. The CDR3 consists of 17 residues. CDR3 DNA: TGTGCCAGCAGCCTTAGGGGGACAGGGATCGAGTCCTACGAGCAGTACTTC. This translates into CASSLRGTGIESYEQYF.

V is TRBV27 and J is TRBJ2-5; possibly TRBD1 or TRBD2 for D (6 bases each). This CDR3 region has 15 residues. The germline gives CDR1 MNHEY, CDR2 SMNVEV (reference sequence). Trimming pared 3 bases from V and 5 bases from J, leaving 16 bases between. Here the CDR3 reads CASSFGVGGGETQYF. CDR3 DNA: TGTGCCAGCAGTTTTGGGGTCGGGGGCGGGGAGACCCAGTACTTC.

Turning to this clonotype: Just one base apart from a much larger clone, this may be a read error. The rearrangement joins TRBV20-1 to TRBJ2-5; no firm D call. The CDR3 has 14 residues. Between the trimmed V and J ends, which lost 8 bases and 1 base, there was a span of 17 bases. Per the germline V gene, CDR1 is DFQATT and CDR2 is SNEGSKA (reference sequence). The CDR3 sequence is CSTQPPQFQETQYF. The CDR3 coding sequence is TGCAGTACCCAACCACCCCAGTTCCAAGAGACCCAGTACTTC.